These T cell receptor beta chains were read from a single sample in a study of cytomegalovirus exposure and HLA in healthy donors. Sequencing was performed with immunoSEQ multiplex PCR; in TCRdb, only in-frame clones are kept and a portion is missing. The table has roughly 130,000 clones, roughly 84% seen once. The sequenced sample was PBMCs. The receptors derive from a man aged 45-60 years in good health and CMV-seronegative. Each CDR3 is given with its conserved first and last residue. D genes are given only for firm matches. A row's size may be missing; if present it is once, few, many or a size class.

V	D	J	size	CDR3	DNA
TRBV18	-	TRBJ2-7	-	CASSGRGQGLSDNEQYF	TGTGCCAGCTCGGGGCGGGGGCAGGGTCTCTCGGATAATGAGCAGTACTTC
TRBV5-1	TRBD1	TRBJ1-3	-	CASSWDSRSTIYF	TGCGCCAGCAGCTGGGACAGTAGAAGCACCATATATTTT
TRBV5-4	TRBD1	TRBJ2-1	-	CASKLGTGESIEQFF	TGTGCCAGCAAGCTTGGGACAGGGGAATCAATTGAGCAGTTCTTC
TRBV7-9	TRBD1	TRBJ2-7	few	CASSSGQGETYEQYF	TGTGCCAGCAGCTCCGGACAGGGGGAGACCTACGAGCAGTACTTC
TRBV9	-	TRBJ2-3	-	CASSPPVNTDTQYF	TGTGCCAGCAGCCCCCCAGTTAACACAGATACGCAGTATTTT
TRBV7-2	TRBD1	TRBJ1-1	-	CASSFALGQGATEAFF	TGTGCCAGCAGCTTTGCGTTGGGACAGGGGGCCACTGAAGCTTTCTTT
TRBV30	-	TRBJ1-5	-	CAWSVRGRGDQPQHF	TGTGCCTGGAGTGTACGTGGGAGGGGGGATCAGCCCCAGCATTTT
TRBV7-9	TRBD1	TRBJ2-5	once	CASSLAPGQGQETQYF	TGTGCCAGCAGCTTAGCGCCGGGACAGGGCCAAGAGACCCAGTACTTC
TRBV19	-	TRBJ1-2	-	CASSIGQTMRGYTF	TGTGCCAGTAGTATCGGGCAGACTATGAGGGGCTACACCTTC
TRBV29-1	TRBD2	TRBJ2-7	-	CSVSAGDYEQYF	TGCAGCGTCTCCGCGGGGGACTACGAGCAGTACTTC
TRBV5-5	-	TRBJ2-2	-	CASSSRPKGKGTGELFF	TGTGCCAGCAGCTCTAGGCCGAAGGGGAAAGGGACCGGGGAGCTGTTTTTT
TRBV30	-	TRBJ2-7	-	CAWSGGGLGYEQYF	TGTGCCTGGAGTGGGGGAGGCCTCGGGTACGAGCAGTACTTC
TRBV7-9	TRBD2	TRBJ2-3	-	CASGGAGGSNTQYF	TGTGCCAGCGGGGGGGCGGGGGGATCGAATACGCAGTATTTT
TRBV29-1	-	TRBJ2-7	-	CSVEDGNSYEQYF	TGCAGCGTGGAGGACGGGAACTCCTACGAGCAGTACTTC
TRBV6-5	TRBD1	TRBJ1-6	-	CASSSYRGSPLHF	TGTGCCAGCAGTTCTTACAGGGGATCACCCCTCCACTTT
TRBV30	TRBD1	TRBJ2-2	-	CAWTRGQGPNFWGTGELFF	TGTGCCTGGACAAGGGGACAGGGGCCGAATTTCTGGGGAACCGGGGAGCTGTTTTTT
TRBV10-3	-	TRBJ2-2	-	CAISEPLNRGKNTGELFF	TGTGCCATCAGTGAGCCACTTAACCGGGGGAAGAACACCGGGGAGCTGTTTTTT
TRBV7-6	TRBD2	TRBJ2-2	-	CASSLGGYTGELFF	TGTGCCAGCAGCCTGGGAGGGTACACCGGGGAGCTGTTTTTT
TRBV29-1	-	TRBJ1-2	-	CSVSFDRLNGYTF	TGCAGCGTGAGTTTTGACAGACTTAATGGCTACACCTTC
TRBV6-6	TRBD1	TRBJ1-5	-	CASSTDRVGQPQHF	TGTGCCAGCAGTACGGACAGGGTTGGGCAGCCCCAGCATTTT